The 32 T cell receptor beta chains below all came from one sample that was sequenced in a study of ipilimumab plus nivolumab after autologous stem cell transplantation. Method: immunoSEQ multiplex PCR; TCRdb's copy keeps in-frame clones and lacks some. The sample has around 21,000 clones, around 80% seen once. The specimen was PBMCs, collected in a trial of ipilimumab plus nivolumab as post-transplant consolidation. The receptors here all came from a male donor with diffuse large B-cell lymphoma.

V and J are TRBV18 and TRBJ1-2; tentatively, D is TRBD1 (5 bases). Germline loops: CDR1 KGHSH, CDR2 LQKENI. Between the trimmed V and J ends, which lost 3 bases and 2 bases, there was a span of 13 bases. This CDR3 has 15 amino acids. CDR3 DNA: TGTGCCAGCTCACCTGGGGGGGATTGGAACTATGGCTACACCTTC. This encodes CASSPGGDWNYGYTF.

The genes are TRBV27 and TRBJ2-5; 10 bases align to TRBD1. Germline V gene lookup returns CDR1 MNHEY and CDR2 SMNVEV (reference sequence). The trim removed 3 bases at V and 4 bases at J, leaving 5 bases unmatched. The CDR3 loop spans 15 amino acids. CDR3 DNA: TGTGCCAGCAGTTTTAACGGGGACAGGGGAGAGACCCAGTACTTC. This sequence encodes CASSFNGDRGETQYF.

The chain combines TRBV28 with TRBJ1-5, with a weak D call TRBD1 (5 bases). Germline lookup yields CDR1 MDHEN and CDR2 SYDVKM. The V end was cut by 4 bases, the J end by 0 bases, with 19 bases between. This CDR3 has 18 amino acids. The DNA of the CDR3 is TGTGCCAGCAGTTATCGGACAAATACGCGCCTTAGCAATCAGCCCCAGCATTTT. Translating gives CASSYRTNTRLSNQPQHF.

J is TRBJ2-2 and V is TRBV6-6; 8 bases are a match to TRBD2. CDR1 and CDR2 from the germline V gene are MNHNY and SVGAGI (reference sequence). Losses at the gene ends were 8 bases for V and 0 bases for J; bases not matched to a gene: 8. The CDR3 is 16 residues long. CDR3 residues: CASLIQRGTNTGELFF. CDR3 coding DNA: TGTGCCAGCCTTATCCAGCGGGGGACGAACACCGGGGAGCTGTTTTTT.

The rearrangement joins TRBV28 to TRBJ1-4, with 7 bases lining up with TRBD1. CDR1 is MDHEN, CDR2 SYDVKM, per germline. The CDR3 totals 13 residues. The junction had 5 bases not matched to a gene; V was cut back by 6 bases and J by 7 bases. The CDR3 spells CASRDRAIEKLFF. DNA for the CDR3: TGTGCCAGCAGAGACAGGGCGATTGAAAAACTGTTTTTT.

CDR3 sequence reads: CASSLLSTASYEQYF. Written as DNA, the CDR3 is TGTGCCAGCAGCTTGCTCAGCACCGCCTCCTACGAGCAGTACTTC. The rearrangement links TRBV5-5 to TRBJ2-7; D call uncertain. The V gene's germline CDR1 is SGHKS and CDR2 YYEKEE (reference sequence). The V end lost 1 base, the J end lost 0 bases, and 11 bases lay between the germline ends. The CDR3 runs 15 residues.

The chain links TRBV5-1 to TRBJ2-5; the D call may be TRBD1 or TRBD2 (5 bases each). The germline gives CDR1 SGHRS, CDR2 YFSETQ. The length of the CDR3 is 15 residues. V shed 0 bases and J shed 5 bases, with 14 bases lying between them. The CDR3 loop reads CASSLESRGQETQYF. The CDR3, as DNA: TGCGCCAGCAGCTTGGAATCTCGGGGCCAGGAGACCCAGTACTTC.

The V call is TRBV11-2, the J call TRBJ2-7, with 10 nucleotides matching TRBD1. V gave up 4 bases and J gave up 4 bases; unmatched junction bases: 1. The CDR3 is 13 residues long. Looked up from germline, CDR1 is SGHAT and CDR2 is FQNNGV. The DNA for the CDR3 is TGTGCCAGCAGCTGGACAGGGGGATACGAGCAGTACTTC. Translation gives CASSWTGGYEQYF.

V usage is TRBV30 and J usage is TRBJ2-3; 11 bases map to TRBD2. Germline assignment: CDR1 GTSNPN and CDR2 SVGIG (reference sequence). Trimming cost V 0 bases and J 0 bases; bases outside gene matches: 23. This CDR3 is built from 23 residues. CDR3 in amino acids: CAWSVQTASGGTATSPSTDTQYF. DNA of the CDR3: TGTGCCTGGAGTGTACAGACCGCTAGCGGGGGGACAGCAACATCCCCTAGCACAGATACGCAGTATTTT.

The chain has TRBV5-6 and TRBJ1-3; D remains ambiguous. The CDR3 sequence is 13 residues long. The V gene lost 4 bases and the J gene lost 4 bases, with 9 bases spanning the gap. Per germline, CDR1 SGHDT and CDR2 YYEEEE. The CDR3 spells CASSREVGNTIYF. The CDR3 DNA sequence: TGTGCCAGCAGCCGGGAGGTAGGAAACACCATATATTTT.

The chain combines TRBV4-1 with TRBJ2-7, with D perhaps given as TRBD1 or TRBD2 (5 bases each). The CDR3 is 19 residues long. CDR1 and CDR2 from the germline V gene are MGHRA and YSYEKL. V was pared by 0 bases and J by 2 bases, with 23 bases between. CDR3 in DNA: TGCGCCAGCAGCCAAGAGCTTAGTTTCAGGGACGGATCAGCCTACGAGCAGTACTTC. Protein product: CASSQELSFRDGSAYEQYF.

This clone was recorded once. The chain carries TRBV28 and TRBJ2-5, with 8 bases fitting TRBD1. The V gene end was trimmed by 5 bases and the J gene end by 4 bases; junction bases not matched to a gene: 3. Germline V gives CDR1 MDHEN, CDR2 SYDVKM. The length of the CDR3 is 13 residues. The CDR3 region is CASSRTGRETQYF. CDR3 nucleotide sequence: TGTGCCAGCAGTAGGACAGGGCGAGAGACCCAGTACTTC.

The chain's CDR3 is CASGGSTGHYGYTF. CDR3 nucleotide sequence: TGCGCCTCCGGCGGGAGTACAGGGCACTATGGCTACACCTTC. The rearrangement links TRBV5-1 to TRBJ1-2, with D maybe TRBD1 (6 bases). CDR1 and CDR2 from the germline V gene are SGHRS and YFSETQ. Trimming shortened V by 10 bases and J by 3 bases, and 19 bases separated the two germline ends. The CDR3 covers 14 residues.

The chain employs TRBV11-3 and TRBJ1-4, with D possibly being TRBD1 (6 bases). Germline V gene lookup returns CDR1 SGHNT and CDR2 YENEEA. With 5 bases removed from V and 4 bases from J, the gap between germline ends came to 23 bases. The CDR3 runs to 18 residues. Here the CDR3 reads CASSPKHLDRQLNEKLFF. For the CDR3, the DNA is TGTGCCAGCAGCCCCAAACACCTCGACAGGCAACTTAATGAAAAACTGTTTTTT.

The rearrangement joins TRBV13 to TRBJ1-6; 7 nucleotides line up with TRBD1. The CDR3 sequence is 18 residues long. Per germline, CDR1 PRHDT and CDR2 FYEKMQ (reference sequence). Trimming removed 3 bases from V and 0 bases from J; junction bases left unmatched: 8. The CDR3 loop reads CASSLGTVSSSYNSPLHF. The CDR3 DNA reads as TGTGCCAGCAGCTTGGGGACAGTTTCGAGCTCCTATAATTCACCCCTCCACTTT.

The chain combines TRBV5-8 with TRBJ2-2, with D possibly being TRBD2 (5 bases). The CDR3 contains 17 residues. V lost 4 bases, J lost 6 bases, and 22 bases lay in between. The germline gives CDR1 SGHTS, CDR2 YDEGEE. The chain's CDR3 is CASSPHLIAPLPGELFF. CDR3 nucleotides: TGTGCCAGCAGCCCCCACCTGATAGCGCCCCTTCCCGGGGAGCTGTTTTTT.

The chain employs TRBV4-1 and TRBJ1-6, with a weak D call TRBD1 (5 bases). Germline V gene data show CDR1 as MGHRA and CDR2 as YSYEKL. V dropped 1 base and J dropped 2 bases, with 15 bases sitting between them. The CDR3 contains 18 residues. The CDR3 DNA follows: TGCGCCAGCAGCCAAGGATCGGGCAGGGCGGCCTATAATTCACCCCTCCACTTT. It codes for CASSQGSGRAAYNSPLHF.

Of note for this clone: Other DNA sequences in the same sample also yield this CDR3. The J gene is TRBJ2-3, the V gene TRBV9; D unclear. CDR1 and CDR2 from the germline V gene are SGDLS and YYNGEE. The length of the CDR3 is 13 residues. Trimming removed 0 bases from V and 0 bases from J, with 2 bases in between. The CDR3 protein is CASSVVSTDTQYF. CDR3 sequence (DNA): TGTGCCAGCAGCGTAGTCAGCACAGATACGCAGTATTTT.

The gene calls are TRBV5-8 and TRBJ1-1; possibly TRBD1 for D (6 bases). The V and J ends lost 1 base and 3 bases respectively, with 7 bases between them. This CDR3 spans 13 amino acids. Looked up from germline, CDR1 is SGHTS and CDR2 is YDEGEE. The CDR3: CASSLRGYTEAFF. The DNA for the CDR3 is TGTGCCAGCAGCTTGAGGGGGTACACTGAAGCTTTCTTT.

This chain links TRBV7-9 with TRBJ1-6; D is unclear. In germline, CDR1 is SEHNR, CDR2 FQNEAQ (reference sequence). The CDR3 is 16 amino acids. The V end lost 5 bases, the J end lost 4 bases, and 15 bases lay between the germline ends. This CDR3 reads CASSRVDGAYNSPLHF. In nucleotides, the CDR3 is TGTGCCAGCAGCCGAGTAGACGGCGCATATAATTCACCCCTCCACTTT. Looking up the rest from reference TRBV7-9 and TRBJ1-6 gives the full variable domain: DTGVSQNPRHKITKRGQNVTFRCDPISEHNRLYWYRQTLGQGPEFLTYFQNEAQLEKSRLLSDRFSAERPKGSFSTLEIQRTEQGDSAMYLCASSRVDGAYNSPLHFGNGTRLTVT.

This chain connects TRBV27 to TRBJ2-1; TRBD1 agrees at 8 bases. The CDR3 has 17 residues. The junction had 7 bases not matched to a gene; V was cut back by 3 bases and J by 0 bases. Germline loops: CDR1 MNHEY, CDR2 SMNVEV (reference sequence). The CDR3 DNA sequence: TGTGCCAGCAGTTTCCGGGACAGGCTTCTCTCCTACAATGAGCAGTTCTTC. It translates to CASSFRDRLLSYNEQFF.

The rearrangement uses TRBV6-1 and TRBJ1-2, with a tentative D call TRBD1 (6 bases). Trimming left V 2 bases short and J 7 bases short, with 17 bases between. Germline CDR1 reads MNHNS; CDR2 reads SASEGT. CDR3 length: 15 residues. The CDR3 reads CASSESGGRIGGYTF. CDR3 DNA: TGTGCCAGCAGTGAATCCGGGGGGCGGATCGGTGGCTACACCTTC.

The CDR3 DNA is TGTGCCTGGAGTCCCGGGGGCGGTCGGGAAAAACTGTTTTTT. Its translation: CAWSPGGGREKLFF. The chain is built from TRBV30 and TRBJ1-4; D is perhaps TRBD1 (6 bases). Trimming stripped 2 bases from V and 8 bases from J, with 15 bases between. Germline lookup yields CDR1 GTSNPN and CDR2 SVGIG (reference sequence). This CDR3 spans 14 amino acids.

This chain uses TRBV7-2 with TRBJ1-4; no firm D call. This CDR3 region has 13 residues. With 5 bases removed from V and 10 bases from J, the gap between germline ends came to 14 bases. Germline CDR1 SGHTA, CDR2 FQGNSA. The CDR3 loop reads CASSQDMVGKLFF. In nucleotides, the CDR3 is TGTGCCAGCAGCCAAGACATGGTTGGAAAACTGTTTTTT. Based on the CDR3 plus reference TRBV7-2 and TRBJ1-4, the full variable domain is GAGVSQSPSNKVTEKGKDVELRCDPISGHTALYWYRQSLGQGLEFLIYFQGNSAPDKSGLPSDRFSAERTGGSVSTLTIQRTQQEDSAVYLCASSQDMVGKLFFGSGTQLSVL.

The chain couples TRBV18 to TRBJ2-3, with a tentative D call TRBD1 (5 bases). This CDR3 contains 16 residues. The V gene lost 2 bases and the J gene lost 4 bases, with 16 bases spanning the gap. Germline CDR1 and CDR2: KGHSH and LQKENI. The CDR3 loop reads CASSPIGNLGADTQYF. The CDR3 region has the DNA TGTGCCAGCTCACCAATCGGAAACCTAGGGGCAGATACGCAGTATTTT. Variable domain in full (rest from reference TRBV18 and TRBJ2-3): NAGVMQNPRHLVRRRGQEARLRCSPMKGHSHVYWYRQLPEEGLKFMVYLQKENIIDESGMPKERFSAEFPKEGPSILRIQQVVRGDSAAYFCASSPIGNLGADTQYFGPGTRLTVL.

This chain uses TRBV10-3 with TRBJ2-7, with D possibly TRBD2 on 6 matching bases. The CDR3 runs to 15 residues. Per the germline V gene, CDR1 is ENHRY and CDR2 is SYGVKD. Trimming removed 7 bases at V and 4 bases at J, with 20 bases between. The CDR3: CAITTERVGEYEQYF. CDR3 DNA sequence: TGTGCCATCACTACCGAGCGGGTGGGAGAATACGAGCAGTACTTC.

The V and J genes are TRBV7-9 and TRBJ2-1; TRBD1 is a possible D gene (6 bases). The CDR3 extends over 13 amino acids. Trimming left V 3 bases short and J 7 bases short, with 10 bases between. Per germline, CDR1 SEHNR and CDR2 FQNEAQ (reference sequence). The CDR3 loop is CASSFQGPNEQFF. The CDR3 nucleotides read TGTGCCAGCAGCTTTCAGGGGCCAAATGAGCAGTTCTTC.

This clone was recorded only once. The chain employs TRBV18 and TRBJ2-5; 12 nucleotides match TRBD1. The assigned J gene may be wrong: the sequence end matches TRBJ2-7 better. Germline CDR1 and CDR2: KGHSH and LQKENI. The CDR3 totals 15 residues. Here the CDR3 reads CASSPPGQGADEQYF. The CDR3 DNA reads as TGTGCCAGCTCACCCCCGGGACAGGGGGCGGACGAGCAGTACTTC.

This chain links TRBV7-9 with TRBJ2-1, with D maybe TRBD1 (5 bases). The V gene lost 6 bases and the J gene lost 0 bases, with 6 bases spanning the gap. The CDR3 sequence is 13 residues long. From germline, CDR1 is SEHNR and CDR2 FQNEAQ (reference sequence). The CDR3 sequence is CASSQGSYNEQFF. The CDR3 region has the DNA TGTGCCAGCAGTCAGGGCTCCTACAATGAGCAGTTCTTC.

The V gene is TRBV5-1, the J gene TRBJ1-1; D ambiguous. The CDR3 is 11 amino acids. V dropped 5 bases and J dropped 10 bases, with 12 bases sitting between them. Germline V gene data show CDR1 as SGHRS and CDR2 as YFSETQ. The CDR3, as DNA: TGCGCCAGCAGGTTGTCCTTAATAGCTTTCTTT. The encoded protein is CASRLSLIAFF.

The chain combines TRBV18 with TRBJ1-5; a weak D match, TRBD1 (5 bases). Germline CDR1 and CDR2: KGHSH and LQKENI. Trimming removed 4 bases at V and 7 bases at J, with 17 bases between. The CDR3 covers 15 residues. In DNA, the CDR3 is TGTGCCAGCTCACTCGAGAGAGGGGAACGCCAGCCCCAGCATTTT. Translating gives CASSLERGERQPQHF. The variable domain in full, with the rest retrieved from reference TRBV18 and TRBJ1-5, is NAGVMQNPRHLVRRRGQEARLRCSPMKGHSHVYWYRQLPEEGLKFMVYLQKENIIDESGMPKERFSAEFPKEGPSILRIQQVVRGDSAAYFCASSLERGERQPQHFGDGTRLSIL.

The V and J genes are TRBV19 and TRBJ1-5; unclear D gene. V was clipped by 4 bases and J by 7 bases, with 11 bases between them. CDR1 is LNHDA and CDR2 is SQIVND in the germline V gene (reference sequence). The CDR3 totals 13 residues. The CDR3 protein is CASSNLPEQPQHF. The DNA for the CDR3 is TGTGCCAGTAGTAACTTGCCGGAACAGCCCCAGCATTTT.